This T cell receptor beta chain was sequenced in a study of identical twins. This CDR3 has 13 amino acids. Per germline, CDR1 SEHNR and CDR2 FQNEAQ (reference sequence). V was pared by 3 bases and J by 5 bases, with 1 base of the junction left unmatched. Findings and limits, study-wide: Out-of-frame alpha sequences shared between twins exhibited an excess of low generation probability. Because invariant MAIT and iNKT cells could be present, zero-insertion analyses could be partly confounded. Insertions were fewer in abundant cord blood beta clonotypes, whereas memory repertoires showed none of this pattern.

Only healthy Caucasians were enrolled as donors. As regards this clonotype: What it binds is unknown.

A single record per CDR3 protein comes from TCRdb applying MiXCR to the 5' RACE reads. This table has around 300,000 distinct CDR3 sequences, roughly 8.6% appearing once. This sample also appeared in a second study, on yellow fever vaccine responses in identical twins.

This chain links TRBV7-9 with TRBJ2-5; 9 bases agree with TRBD2. Sequences were obtained from memory (CD45RO+) T cells sorted from blood. The sequence was obtained from a woman aged 18-29 years in good health. The DNA of the CDR3 is TGTGCCAGCAGCTTCGCGGGGGGGGAGACCCAGTACTTC. It is translated as CASSFAGGETQYF.